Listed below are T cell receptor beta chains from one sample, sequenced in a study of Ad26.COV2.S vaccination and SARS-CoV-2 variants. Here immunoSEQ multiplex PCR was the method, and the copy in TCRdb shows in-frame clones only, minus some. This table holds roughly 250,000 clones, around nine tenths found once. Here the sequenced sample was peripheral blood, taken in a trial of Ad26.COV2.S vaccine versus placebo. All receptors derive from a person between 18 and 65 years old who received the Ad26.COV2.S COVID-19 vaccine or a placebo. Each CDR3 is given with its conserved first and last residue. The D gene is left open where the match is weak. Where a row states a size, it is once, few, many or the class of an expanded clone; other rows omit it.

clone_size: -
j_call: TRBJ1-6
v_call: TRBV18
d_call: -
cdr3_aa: CASSTDRSNSPLHF
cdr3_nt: TGTGCCAGCTCAACGGACAGATCCAATTCACCCCTCCACTTT

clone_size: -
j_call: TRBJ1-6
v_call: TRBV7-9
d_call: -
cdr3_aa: CASSPWTDNSPLHF
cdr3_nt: TGTGCCAGCAGTCCCTGGACAGATAATTCACCCCTCCACTTT

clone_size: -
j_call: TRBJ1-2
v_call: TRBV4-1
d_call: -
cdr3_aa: CASSQVDGDYGYTF
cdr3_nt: TGCGCCAGCAGCCAAGTCGACGGAGACTATGGCTACACCTTC

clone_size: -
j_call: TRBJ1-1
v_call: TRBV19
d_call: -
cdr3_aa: CASSIGMGVANTEAFF
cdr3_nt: TGTGCCAGTAGTATAGGAATGGGGGTAGCGAACACTGAAGCTTTCTTT

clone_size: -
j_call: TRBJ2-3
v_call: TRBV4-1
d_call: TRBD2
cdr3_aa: CASSFIAGGTDTQYF
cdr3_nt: TGCGCCAGCAGCTTTATAGCGGGGGGGACAGATACGCAGTATTTT

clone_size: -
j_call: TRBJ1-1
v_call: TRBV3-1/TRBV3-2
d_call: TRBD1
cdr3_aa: CASSQGTGGGSTEAFF
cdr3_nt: TGTGCCAGCAGCCAAGGGACAGGGGGCGGTAGCACTGAAGCTTTCTTT

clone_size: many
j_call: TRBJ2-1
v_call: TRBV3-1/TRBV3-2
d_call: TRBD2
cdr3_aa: CASSQVNLAESLYNEQFF
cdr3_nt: TGTGCCAGCAGCCAAGTGAATCTAGCGGAGTCACTTTACAATGAGCAGTTCTTC

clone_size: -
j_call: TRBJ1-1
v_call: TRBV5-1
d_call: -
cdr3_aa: CASSLTPGTMNTEAFF
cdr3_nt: TGCGCCAGCAGTCTTACCCCCGGGACAATGAACACTGAAGCTTTCTTT

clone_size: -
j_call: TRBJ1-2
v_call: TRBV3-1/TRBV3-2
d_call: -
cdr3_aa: CASSQPGANYGYTF
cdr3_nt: TGTGCCAGCAGCCAACCGGGGGCTAACTATGGCTACACCTTC

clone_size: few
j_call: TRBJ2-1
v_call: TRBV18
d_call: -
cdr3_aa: CASSPEGQPNNEQFF
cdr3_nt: TGTGCCAGCTCACCAGAAGGACAGCCAAACAATGAGCAGTTCTTC

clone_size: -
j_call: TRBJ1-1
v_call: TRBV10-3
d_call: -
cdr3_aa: CAISEAGGNTEAFF
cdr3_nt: TGTGCCATCAGTGAGGCAGGAGGGAACACTGAAGCTTTCTTT

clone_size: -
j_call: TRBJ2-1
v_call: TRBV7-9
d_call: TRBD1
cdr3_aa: CASSLETGPYFYNEQFF
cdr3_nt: TGTGCCAGCAGCTTAGAGACAGGGCCATACTTTTACAATGAGCAGTTCTTC

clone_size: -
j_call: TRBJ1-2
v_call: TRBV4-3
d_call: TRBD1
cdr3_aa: CASSQFRDSTLYGYTF
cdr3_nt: TGCGCCAGCAGCCAATTCCGGGACAGCACCCTCTATGGCTACACCTTC

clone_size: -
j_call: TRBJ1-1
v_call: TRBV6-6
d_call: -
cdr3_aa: CASGGQMYEPEAFF
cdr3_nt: TGTGCCAGCGGCGGACAGATGTATGAACCTGAAGCTTTCTTT

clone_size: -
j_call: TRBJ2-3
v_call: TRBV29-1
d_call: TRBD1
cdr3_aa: CSGLPTGNFADTQYF
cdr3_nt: TGCAGCGGGTTACCGACAGGGAACTTCGCAGATACGCAGTATTTT

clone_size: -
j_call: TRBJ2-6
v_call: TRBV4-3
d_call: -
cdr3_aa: CASSQDPPGLRANVLTF
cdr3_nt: TGCGCCAGCAGCCAAGACCCCCCGGGACTTAGGGCCAACGTCCTGACTTTC

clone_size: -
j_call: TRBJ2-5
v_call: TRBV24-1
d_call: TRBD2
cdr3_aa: CATSGGVAGYQETQYF
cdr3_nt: TGTGCCACCAGTGGGGGAGTAGCGGGATATCAAGAGACCCAGTACTTC

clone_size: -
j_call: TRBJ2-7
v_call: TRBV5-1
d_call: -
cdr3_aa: CASSSYTYEQYF
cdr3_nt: TGCGCCAGCAGTTCGTATACCTACGAGCAGTACTTC

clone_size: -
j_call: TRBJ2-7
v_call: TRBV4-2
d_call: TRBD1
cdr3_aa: CASSQTKVGGQGRNEQYF
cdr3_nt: TGTGCCAGCAGCCAAACCAAGGTGGGAGGACAGGGTCGCAACGAGCAGTACTTC

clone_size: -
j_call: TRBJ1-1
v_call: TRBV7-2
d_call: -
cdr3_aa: CASSLVQGRNTEAFF
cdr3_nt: TGTGCCAGCAGCTTAGTTCAGGGGCGGAACACTGAAGCTTTCTTT

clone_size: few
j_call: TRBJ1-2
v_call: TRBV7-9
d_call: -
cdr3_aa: CASSLAPQGNYGYTF
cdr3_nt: TGTGCCAGCAGCTTAGCGCCACAGGGTAACTATGGCTACACCTTC

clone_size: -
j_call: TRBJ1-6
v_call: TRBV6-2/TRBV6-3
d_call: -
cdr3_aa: CASSYPRSSYNSPLHF
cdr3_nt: TGTGCCAGCAGTTATCCCCGGAGCTCCTATAATTCACCCCTCCACTTT

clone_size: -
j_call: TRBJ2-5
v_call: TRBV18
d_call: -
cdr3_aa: CASSPNQETQYF
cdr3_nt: TGTGCCAGCTCACCCAACCAAGAGACCCAGTACTTC

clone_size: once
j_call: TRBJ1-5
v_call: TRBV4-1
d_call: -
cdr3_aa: CASSQGGFSNQPQHF
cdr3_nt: TGCGCCAGCAGCCAAGGGGGGTTTAGCAATCAGCCCCAGCATTTT

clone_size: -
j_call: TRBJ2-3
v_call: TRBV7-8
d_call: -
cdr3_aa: CASSYAGSTDTQYF
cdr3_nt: TGTGCCAGCAGCTACGCAGGGAGCACAGATACGCAGTATTTT

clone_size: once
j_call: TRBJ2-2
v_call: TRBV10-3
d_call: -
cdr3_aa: CAISDAGPTGELFF
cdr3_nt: TGTGCCATCAGTGATGCAGGGCCAACCGGGGAGCTGTTTTTT

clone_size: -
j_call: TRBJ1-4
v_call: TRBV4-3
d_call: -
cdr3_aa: CASSQEGRTNEKLFF
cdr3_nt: TGCGCCAGCAGCCAAGAAGGCAGGACTAATGAAAAACTGTTTTTT

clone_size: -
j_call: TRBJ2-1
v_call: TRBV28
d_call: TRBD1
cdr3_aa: CASSLSSPGQGSVIAENEQFF
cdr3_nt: TGTGCCAGCAGTCTTAGCTCGCCGGGACAGGGGTCTGTGATTGCGGAGAATGAGCAGTTCTTC

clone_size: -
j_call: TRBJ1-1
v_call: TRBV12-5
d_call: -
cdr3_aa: CASGLGEGTTAFF
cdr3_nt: TGTGCTAGTGGTTTGGGGGAAGGAACGACGGCTTTCTTT

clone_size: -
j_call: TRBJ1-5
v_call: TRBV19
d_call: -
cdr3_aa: CASRIPGDQPQHF
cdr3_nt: TGTGCCAGTAGGATTCCAGGGGATCAGCCCCAGCATTTT

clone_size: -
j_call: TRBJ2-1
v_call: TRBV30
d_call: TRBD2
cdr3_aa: CAGKLAGEGVYNEQFF
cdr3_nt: TGTGCCGGTAAACTAGCGGGAGAAGGGGTCTACAATGAGCAGTTCTTC

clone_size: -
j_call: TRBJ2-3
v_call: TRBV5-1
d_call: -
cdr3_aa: CASSSYGGSGDTQYF
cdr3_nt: TGCGCCAGCAGCTCCTACGGGGGTTCAGGAGATACGCAGTATTTT

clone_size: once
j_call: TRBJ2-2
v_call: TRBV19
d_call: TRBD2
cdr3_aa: CASSILAGGANTGELFF
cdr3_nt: TGTGCCAGTAGTATACTCGCGGGAGGGGCAAACACCGGGGAGCTGTTTTTT

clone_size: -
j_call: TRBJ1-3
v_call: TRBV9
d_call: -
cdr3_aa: CASSVSWSSGNTIYF
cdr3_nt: TGTGCCAGCAGCGTAAGTTGGTCCTCTGGAAACACCATATATTTT

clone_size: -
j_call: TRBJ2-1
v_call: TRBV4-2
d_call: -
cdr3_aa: CASSQNYYGGNEQFF
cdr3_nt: TGTGCCAGCAGCCAGAATTATTACGGTGGGAATGAGCAGTTCTTC

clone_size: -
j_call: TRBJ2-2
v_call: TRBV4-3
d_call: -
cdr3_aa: CASSQPAYTGELFF
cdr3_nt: TGCGCCAGCAGCCAACCCGCTTACACCGGGGAGCTGTTTTTT

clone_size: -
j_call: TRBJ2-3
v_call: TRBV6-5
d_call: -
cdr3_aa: CASSYMGYSTDTQYF
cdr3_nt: TGTGCCAGCAGTTACATGGGATATAGCACAGATACGCAGTATTTT

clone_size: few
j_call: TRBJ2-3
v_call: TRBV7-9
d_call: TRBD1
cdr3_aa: CASSSNRQGWATQYF
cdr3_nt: TGTGCCAGCAGCTCAAACCGACAGGGCTGGGCTACGCAGTATTTT

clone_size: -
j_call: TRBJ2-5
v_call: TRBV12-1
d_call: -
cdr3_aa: CASSFVSGLQETQYF
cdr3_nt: TGTGCCAGCAGCTTTGTTTCGGGGTTACAAGAGACCCAGTACTTC

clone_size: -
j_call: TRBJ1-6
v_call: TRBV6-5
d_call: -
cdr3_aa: CASIQGMNSPLHF
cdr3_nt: TGTGCCAGCATCCAAGGGATGAACTCACCCCTCCACTTT

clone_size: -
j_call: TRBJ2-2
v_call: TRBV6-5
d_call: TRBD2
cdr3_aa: CASRKGLAGELFF
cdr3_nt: TGTGCCAGCAGAAAGGGACTAGCCGGGGAGCTGTTTTTT

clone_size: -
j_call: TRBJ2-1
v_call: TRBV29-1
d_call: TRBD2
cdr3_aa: CSVAGGRSSYNEQFF
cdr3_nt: TGCAGCGTTGCCGGGGGGAGGAGCTCCTACAATGAGCAGTTCTTC

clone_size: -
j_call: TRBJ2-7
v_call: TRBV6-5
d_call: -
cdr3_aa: CATTRAGILDEQYF
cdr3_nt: TGTGCCACCACTAGGGCAGGGATATTGGACGAGCAGTACTTC

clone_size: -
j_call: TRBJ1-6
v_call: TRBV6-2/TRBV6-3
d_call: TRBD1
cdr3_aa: CASSYPGQNYSPLHF
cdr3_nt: TGTGCCAGCAGTTATCCGGGACAGAATTATTCACCCCTCCACTTT

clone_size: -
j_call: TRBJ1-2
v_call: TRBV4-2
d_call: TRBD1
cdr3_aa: CASSPRDSFYGYTF
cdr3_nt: TGTGCCAGCAGCCCGCGGGACAGTTTCTATGGCTACACCTTC

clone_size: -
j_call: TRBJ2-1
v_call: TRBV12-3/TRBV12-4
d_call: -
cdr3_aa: CASSPKGNEQFF
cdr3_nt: TGTGCCAGCAGTCCCAAGGGGAATGAGCAGTTCTTC

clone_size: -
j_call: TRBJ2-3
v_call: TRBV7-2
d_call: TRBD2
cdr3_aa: CASSSASGGTDTQYF
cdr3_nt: TGTGCCAGCAGCTCGGCTAGCGGGGGCACAGATACGCAGTATTTT

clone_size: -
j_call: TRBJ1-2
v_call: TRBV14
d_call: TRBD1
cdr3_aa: CASSSGTGWYGYTF
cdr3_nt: TGTGCCAGCAGCTCCGGGACAGGGTGGTACGGCTACACCTTC

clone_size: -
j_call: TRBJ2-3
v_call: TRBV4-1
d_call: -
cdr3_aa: CASSQMAADTQYF
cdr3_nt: TGCGCCAGCAGCCAAATGGCGGCAGATACGCAGTATTTT

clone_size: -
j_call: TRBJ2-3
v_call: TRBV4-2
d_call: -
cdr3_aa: CASSQLERPSTDTQYF
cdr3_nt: TGTGCCAGCAGCCAGCTTGAGCGGCCTAGCACAGATACGCAGTATTTT

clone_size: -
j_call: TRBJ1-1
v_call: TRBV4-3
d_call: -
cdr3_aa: CASSQEGTQRGAEAFF
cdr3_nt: TGCGCCAGCAGCCAAGAGGGGACACAAAGAGGAGCTGAAGCTTTCTTT